This TCR beta chain derives from a study of shared clonotypes between healthy human individuals. On the study more broadly: Three plates each covered CD4 naive and memory; CD8 naive two, CD8 memory one.

The V segment lost 8 bases and the J segment 2 bases; nucleotides outside the gene matches: 8. The CDR3 totals 14 residues. Per the germline V gene, CDR1 is MNHEY and CDR2 is SVGAGI. CD4+ cell separation produced CD45RA+ naive and CD45RA-negative memory subsets. Authors' analysis steps: Junction-only sequences without quality scores were provided by ImmunoSEQ, so filtering was different. Sequencing was performed with immunoSEQ multiplex PCR; in TCRdb, only in-frame clones are kept and a portion is missing. The D gene and trimming were derived from the DNA, and the V and J assignments and clone size from that table. The data show about 2 million clones, about 95% seen once.

The chain employs TRBV6-5 and TRBJ2-7, with 8 bases matching TRBD2. The sequence was obtained from a young man in good health. Sequenced: naive CD4+ T cells sorted from blood. Noted subset: CD45RA+ positively selected. This chain's CDR3 is CASRGGGSTYEQYF. DNA for the CDR3: TGTGCCAGCCGGGGGGGCGGATCAACCTACGAGCAGTACTTC.